A single sample is the source of the 7 T cell receptor beta chains below, sequenced in a study of cytomegalovirus exposure and HLA in healthy donors. Use of 60 Vbeta and 13 Jbeta primers characterized the PCR. Using immunoSEQ multiplex PCR, the repertoire was profiled, and TCRdb retains in-frame clones only, with some absent. This table holds about 90,000 clones, around 70% found once. The sequencing sample was made of PBMCs. Receptor source: a woman between 50 and 59 years old in good health and CMV-seropositive.

The chain carries TRBV5-1 and TRBJ2-3, with 9 bases fitting TRBD1. Germline-derived CDR1 and CDR2 are SGHRS and YFSETQ. The CDR3 is 15 residues long. V was clipped by 3 bases and J by 2 bases; unmatched bases: 4. The CDR3 loop reads CASSWTGVDTDTQYF. DNA for the CDR3: TGCGCCAGCAGCTGGACAGGGGTTGACACAGATACGCAGTATTTT.

V gene TRBV6-6 combines with J gene TRBJ2-7; a possible D gene is TRBD1 (6 bases). The CDR3 has 16 residues. V dropped 3 bases and J dropped 3 bases, with 18 bases sitting between them. Germline V lookup: CDR1 MNHNY, CDR2 SVGAGI (reference sequence). The DNA for the CDR3 is TGTGCCAGCAGTTATATTGGGGGCGATGCTGACTACGAGCAGTACTTC. Residues: CASSYIGGDADYEQYF.

This chain joins TRBV30 and TRBJ2-7, with D possibly matching TRBD1 (5 bases). From germline, CDR1 is GTSNPN and CDR2 SVGIG (reference sequence). The CDR3 is 12 amino acids. V lost 4 bases to trimming and J lost 5 bases, with 12 bases between them. CDR3 sequence: CAWTRQSNEQYF. The CDR3 coding sequence is TGTGCCTGGACTCGACAGTCTAACGAGCAGTACTTC.

The rearrangement joins TRBV4-1 to TRBJ2-7, with 9 positions matching TRBD1. This CDR3 region has 15 residues. Trimming cost V 3 bases and J 2 bases; bases outside gene matches: 5. Per the germline V gene, CDR1 is MGHRA and CDR2 is YSYEKL. The CDR3 sequence: CASSQWTGDPYEQYF. For the CDR3, the DNA is TGCGCCAGCAGCCAGTGGACAGGGGACCCCTACGAGCAGTACTTC.

In this sample, this clone turned up a few times. V is TRBV6-4 and J is TRBJ2-1; the match to TRBD2 covers 12 bases. Losses at the gene ends were 0 bases for V and 6 bases for J; bases not matched to a gene: 6. CDR1 is MRHNA and CDR2 is SNTAGT in the germline V gene. This CDR3 contains 17 residues. The CDR3 DNA follows: TGTGCCAGCAGTGACTCGGGGCTAGCGGGAGGGCGCAATGAGCAGTTCTTC. This codes for CASSDSGLAGGRNEQFF.

The chain links TRBV11-2 to TRBJ2-1; 16 bases align to TRBD2. The CDR3 has 16 amino acids. Germline V gene sequence: CDR1 SGHAT, CDR2 FQNNGV. V lost 0 bases to trimming and J lost 16 bases; unmatched junction nucleotides: 9. The CDR3 region is CASSLDSGTSGRADFF. The CDR3 DNA is TGTGCCAGCAGCTTAGATTCCGGGACTAGCGGGAGGGCTGATTTCTTC.

The table lists this clone with a few counts. This CDR3 is CASSLATGSYEQYF. The DNA for the CDR3 is TGTGCCAGCAGCTTGGCTACAGGGTCTTACGAGCAGTACTTC. The gene calls are TRBV5-5 and TRBJ2-7; tentative D call: TRBD1 (6 bases). The germline V gene encodes CDR1 SGHKS and CDR2 YYEKEE (reference sequence). The CDR3 totals 14 residues. The germline V and J ends were trimmed by 0 bases and 4 bases, with 11 bases remaining between them.